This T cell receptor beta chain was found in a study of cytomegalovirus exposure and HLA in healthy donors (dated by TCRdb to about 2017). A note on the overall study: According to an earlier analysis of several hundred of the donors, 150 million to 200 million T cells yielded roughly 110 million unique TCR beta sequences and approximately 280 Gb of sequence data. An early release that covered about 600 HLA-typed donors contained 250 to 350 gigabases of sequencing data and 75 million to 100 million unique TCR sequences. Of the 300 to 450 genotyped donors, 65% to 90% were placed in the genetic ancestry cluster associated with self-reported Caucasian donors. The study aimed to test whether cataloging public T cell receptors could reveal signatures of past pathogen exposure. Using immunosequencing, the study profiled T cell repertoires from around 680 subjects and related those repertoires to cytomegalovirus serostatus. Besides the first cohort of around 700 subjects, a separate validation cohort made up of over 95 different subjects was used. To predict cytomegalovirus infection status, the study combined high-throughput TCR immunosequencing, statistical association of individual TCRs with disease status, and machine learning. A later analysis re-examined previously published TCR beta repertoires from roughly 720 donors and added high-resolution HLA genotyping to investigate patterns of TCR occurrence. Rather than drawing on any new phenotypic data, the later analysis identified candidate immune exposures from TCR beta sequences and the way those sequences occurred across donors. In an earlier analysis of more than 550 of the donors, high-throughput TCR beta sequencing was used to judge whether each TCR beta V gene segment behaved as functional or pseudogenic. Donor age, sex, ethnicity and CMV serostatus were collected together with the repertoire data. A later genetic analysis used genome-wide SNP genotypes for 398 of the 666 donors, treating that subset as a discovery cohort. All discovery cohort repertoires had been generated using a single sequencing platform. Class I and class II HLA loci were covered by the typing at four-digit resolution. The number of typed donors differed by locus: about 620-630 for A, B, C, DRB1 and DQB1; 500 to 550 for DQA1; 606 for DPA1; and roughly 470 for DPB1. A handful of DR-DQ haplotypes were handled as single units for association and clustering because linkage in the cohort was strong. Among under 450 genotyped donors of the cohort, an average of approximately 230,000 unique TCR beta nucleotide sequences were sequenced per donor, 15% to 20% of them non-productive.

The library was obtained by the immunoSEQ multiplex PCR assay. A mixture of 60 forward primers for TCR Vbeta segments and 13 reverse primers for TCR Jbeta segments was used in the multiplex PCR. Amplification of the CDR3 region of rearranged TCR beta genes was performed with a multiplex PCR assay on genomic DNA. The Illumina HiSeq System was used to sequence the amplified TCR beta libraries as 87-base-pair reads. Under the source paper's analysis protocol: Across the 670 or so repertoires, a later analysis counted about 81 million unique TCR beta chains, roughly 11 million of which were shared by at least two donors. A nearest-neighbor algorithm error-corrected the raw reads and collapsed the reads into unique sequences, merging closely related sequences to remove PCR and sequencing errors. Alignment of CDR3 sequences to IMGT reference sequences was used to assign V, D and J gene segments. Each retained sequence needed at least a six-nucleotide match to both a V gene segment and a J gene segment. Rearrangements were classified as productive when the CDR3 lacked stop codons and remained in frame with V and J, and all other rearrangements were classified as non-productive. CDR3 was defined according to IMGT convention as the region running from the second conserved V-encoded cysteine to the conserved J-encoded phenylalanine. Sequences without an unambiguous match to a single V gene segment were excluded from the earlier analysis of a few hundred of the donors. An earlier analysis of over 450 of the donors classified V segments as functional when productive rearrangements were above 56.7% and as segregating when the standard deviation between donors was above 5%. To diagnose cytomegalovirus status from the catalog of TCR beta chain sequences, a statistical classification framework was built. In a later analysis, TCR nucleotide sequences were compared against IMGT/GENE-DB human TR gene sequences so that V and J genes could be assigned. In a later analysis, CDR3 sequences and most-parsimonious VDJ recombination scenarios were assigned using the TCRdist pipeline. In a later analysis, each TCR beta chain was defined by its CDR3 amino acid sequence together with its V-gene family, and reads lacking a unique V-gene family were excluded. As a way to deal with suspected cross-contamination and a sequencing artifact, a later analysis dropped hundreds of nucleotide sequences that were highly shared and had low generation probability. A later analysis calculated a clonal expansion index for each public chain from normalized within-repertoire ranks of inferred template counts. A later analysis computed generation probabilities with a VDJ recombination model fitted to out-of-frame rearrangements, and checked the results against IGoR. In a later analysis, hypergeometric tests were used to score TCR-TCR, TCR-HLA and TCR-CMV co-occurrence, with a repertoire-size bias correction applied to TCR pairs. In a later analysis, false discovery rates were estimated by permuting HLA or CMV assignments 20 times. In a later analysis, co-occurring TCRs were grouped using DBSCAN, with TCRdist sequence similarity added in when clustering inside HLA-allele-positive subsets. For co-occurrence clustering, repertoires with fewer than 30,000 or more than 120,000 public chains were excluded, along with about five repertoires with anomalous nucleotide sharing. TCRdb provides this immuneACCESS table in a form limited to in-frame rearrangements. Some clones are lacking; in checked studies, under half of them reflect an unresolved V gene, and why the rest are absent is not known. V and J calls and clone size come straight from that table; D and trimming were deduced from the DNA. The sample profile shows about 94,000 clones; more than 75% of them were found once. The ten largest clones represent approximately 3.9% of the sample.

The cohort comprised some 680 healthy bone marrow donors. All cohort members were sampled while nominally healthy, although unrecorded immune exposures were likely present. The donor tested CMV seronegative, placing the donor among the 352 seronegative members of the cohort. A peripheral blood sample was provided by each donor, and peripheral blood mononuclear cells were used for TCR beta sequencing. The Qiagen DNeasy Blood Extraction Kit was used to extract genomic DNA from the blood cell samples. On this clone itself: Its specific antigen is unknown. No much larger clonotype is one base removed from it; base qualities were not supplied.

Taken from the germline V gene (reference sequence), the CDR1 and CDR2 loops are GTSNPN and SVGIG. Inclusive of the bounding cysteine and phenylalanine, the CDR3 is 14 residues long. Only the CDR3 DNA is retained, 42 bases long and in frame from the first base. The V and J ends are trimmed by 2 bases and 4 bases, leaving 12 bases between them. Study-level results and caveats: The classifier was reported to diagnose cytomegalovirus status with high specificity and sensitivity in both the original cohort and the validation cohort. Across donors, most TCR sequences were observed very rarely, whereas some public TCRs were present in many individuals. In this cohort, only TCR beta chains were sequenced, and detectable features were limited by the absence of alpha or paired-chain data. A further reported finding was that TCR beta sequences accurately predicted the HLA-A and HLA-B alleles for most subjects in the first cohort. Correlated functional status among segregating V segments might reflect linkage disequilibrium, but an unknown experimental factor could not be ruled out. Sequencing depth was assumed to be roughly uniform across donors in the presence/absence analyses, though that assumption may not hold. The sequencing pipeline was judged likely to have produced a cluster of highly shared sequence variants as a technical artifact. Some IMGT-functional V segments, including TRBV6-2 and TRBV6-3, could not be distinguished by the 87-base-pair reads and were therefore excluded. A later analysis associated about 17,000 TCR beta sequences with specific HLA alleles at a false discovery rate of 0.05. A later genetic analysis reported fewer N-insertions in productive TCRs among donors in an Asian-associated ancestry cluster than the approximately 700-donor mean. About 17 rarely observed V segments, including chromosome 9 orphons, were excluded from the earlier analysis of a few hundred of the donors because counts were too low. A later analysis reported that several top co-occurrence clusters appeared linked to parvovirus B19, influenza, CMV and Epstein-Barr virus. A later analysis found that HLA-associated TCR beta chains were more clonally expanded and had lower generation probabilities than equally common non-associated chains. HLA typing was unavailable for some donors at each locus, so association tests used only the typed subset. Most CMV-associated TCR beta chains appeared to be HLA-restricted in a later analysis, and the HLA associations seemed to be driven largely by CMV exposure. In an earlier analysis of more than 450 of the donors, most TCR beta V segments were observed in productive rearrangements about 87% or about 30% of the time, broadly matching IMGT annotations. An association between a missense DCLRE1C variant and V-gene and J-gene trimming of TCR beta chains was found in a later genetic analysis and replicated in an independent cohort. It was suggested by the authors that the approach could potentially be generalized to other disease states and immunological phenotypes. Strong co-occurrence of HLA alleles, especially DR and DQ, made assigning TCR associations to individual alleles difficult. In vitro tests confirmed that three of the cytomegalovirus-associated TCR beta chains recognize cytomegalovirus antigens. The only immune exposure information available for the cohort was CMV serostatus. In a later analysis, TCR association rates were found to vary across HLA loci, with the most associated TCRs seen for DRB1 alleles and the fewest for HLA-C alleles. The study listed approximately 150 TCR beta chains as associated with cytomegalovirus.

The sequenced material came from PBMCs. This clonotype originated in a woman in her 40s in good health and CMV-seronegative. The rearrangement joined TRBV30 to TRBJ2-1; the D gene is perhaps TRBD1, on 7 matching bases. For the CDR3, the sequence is CAWSSQGGYNEQFF. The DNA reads TGTGCCTGGAGTTCCCAGGGGGGATACAATGAGCAGTTCTTC.